This entry concerns a single T cell receptor beta chain. Its antigen is still unknown. This entry is derived from a study of cytomegalovirus exposure and HLA in healthy donors. The germline V gene has CDR1 SNHLY and CDR2 FYNNEI. This CDR3 region has 15 residues. The ends were cut back, 5 bases at V and 7 bases at J, with 20 bases in the middle. Findings and caveats of the study: The study carried out a later analysis of TCR beta sequences. It associated some 17,000 of them with specific HLA alleles at a false discovery rate of 0.05.

Amplification used 60 Vbeta primers and 13 Jbeta primers. Here immunoSEQ multiplex PCR was the method, and the copy in TCRdb shows in-frame clones only, minus some. The sample carries nearly 110,000 clones, more than 70% recorded once. The sequence was collected from a man in his forties in good health and CMV-seronegative. The sample comprised PBMCs. V and J are TRBV2 and TRBJ1-1; the D gene is possibly TRBD1 (5 bases). This CDR3 is CASSQWGFGGGEAFF. The DNA of the CDR3 is TGTGCCAGCAGTCAATGGGGGTTTGGGGGAGGTGAAGCTTTCTTT.